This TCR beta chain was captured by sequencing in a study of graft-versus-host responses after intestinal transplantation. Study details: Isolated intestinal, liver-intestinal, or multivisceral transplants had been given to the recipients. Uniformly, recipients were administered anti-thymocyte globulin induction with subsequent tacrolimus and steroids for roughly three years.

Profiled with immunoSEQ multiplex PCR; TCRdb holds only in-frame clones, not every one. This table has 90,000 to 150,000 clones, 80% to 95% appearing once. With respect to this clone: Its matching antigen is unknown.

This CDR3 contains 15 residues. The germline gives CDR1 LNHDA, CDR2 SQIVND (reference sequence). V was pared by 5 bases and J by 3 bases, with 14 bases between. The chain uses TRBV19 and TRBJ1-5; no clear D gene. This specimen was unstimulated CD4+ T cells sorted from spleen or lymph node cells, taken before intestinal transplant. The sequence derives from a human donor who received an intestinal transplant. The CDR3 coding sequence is TGTGCCAGTAGTCTCAGGTCGGCCATCAATCAGCCCCAGCATTTT. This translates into CASSLRSAINQPQHF.